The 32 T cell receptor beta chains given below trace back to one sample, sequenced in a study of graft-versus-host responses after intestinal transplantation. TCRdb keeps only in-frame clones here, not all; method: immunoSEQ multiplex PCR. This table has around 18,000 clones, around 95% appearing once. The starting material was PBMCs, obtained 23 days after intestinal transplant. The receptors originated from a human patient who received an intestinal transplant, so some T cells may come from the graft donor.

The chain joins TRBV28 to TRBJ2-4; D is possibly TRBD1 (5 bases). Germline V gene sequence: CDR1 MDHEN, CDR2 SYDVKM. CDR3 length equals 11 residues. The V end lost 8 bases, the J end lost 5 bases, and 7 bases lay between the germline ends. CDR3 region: CASDRQNIQYF. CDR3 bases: TGTGCCAGCGACAGACAAAACATTCAGTACTTC.

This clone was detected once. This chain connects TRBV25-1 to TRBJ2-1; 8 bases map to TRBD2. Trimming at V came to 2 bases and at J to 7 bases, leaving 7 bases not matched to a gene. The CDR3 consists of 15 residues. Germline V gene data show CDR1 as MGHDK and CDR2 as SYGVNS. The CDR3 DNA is TGTGCCAGCAGTGAAGGACTAGCTGTCGGAAATGAGCAGTTCTTC. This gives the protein CASSEGLAVGNEQFF.

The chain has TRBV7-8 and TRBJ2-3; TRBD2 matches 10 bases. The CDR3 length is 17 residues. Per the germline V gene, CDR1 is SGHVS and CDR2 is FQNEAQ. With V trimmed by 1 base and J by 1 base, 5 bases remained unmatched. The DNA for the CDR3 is TGTGCCAGCAGCTTAGATTCGACTAGCGGGCGCACAGATACGCAGTATTTT. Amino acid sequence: CASSLDSTSGRTDTQYF. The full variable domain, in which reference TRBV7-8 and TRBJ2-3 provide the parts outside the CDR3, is GAGVSQSPRYKVAKRGQDVALRCDPISGHVSLFWYQQALGQGPEFLTYFQNEAQLDKSGLPSDRFFAERPEGSVSTLKIQRTQQEDSAVYLCASSLDSTSGRTDTQYFGPGTRLTVL.

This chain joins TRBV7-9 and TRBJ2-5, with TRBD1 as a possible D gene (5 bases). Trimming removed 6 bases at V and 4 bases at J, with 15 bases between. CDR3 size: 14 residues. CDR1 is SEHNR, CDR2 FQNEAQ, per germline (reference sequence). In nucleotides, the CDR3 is TGTGCCAGCAGGTTCCAGGGTCCTTTAGAGACCCAGTACTTC. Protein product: CASRFQGPLETQYF.

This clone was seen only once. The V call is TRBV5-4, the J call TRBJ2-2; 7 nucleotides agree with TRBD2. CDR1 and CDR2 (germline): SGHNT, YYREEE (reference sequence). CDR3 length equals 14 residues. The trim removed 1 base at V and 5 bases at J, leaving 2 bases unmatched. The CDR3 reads CASSLSGRTGELFF. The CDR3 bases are TGTGCCAGCAGCTTGTCCGGGAGGACCGGGGAGCTGTTTTTT.

The CDR3, as DNA: TGTGCCAGCAGCCAAGCCCTGGACAGCAATCAGCCCCAGCATTTT. This codes for CASSQALDSNQPQHF. The chain links TRBV4-2 to TRBJ1-5; D is uncertain. CDR1 and CDR2 from the germline V gene are LGHNA and YNFKEQ. The CDR3 loop spans 15 amino acids. Trimming took off 1 base at V and 1 base at J, with 8 bases between the two ends.

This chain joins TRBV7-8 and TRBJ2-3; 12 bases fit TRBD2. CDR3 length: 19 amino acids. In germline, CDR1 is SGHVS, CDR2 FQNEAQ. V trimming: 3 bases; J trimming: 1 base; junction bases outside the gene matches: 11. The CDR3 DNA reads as TGTGCCAGCAGCTTGAAAACCAGGACTAGCGGGAAGGGCACAGATACGCAGTATTTT. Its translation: CASSLKTRTSGKGTDTQYF.

The CDR3 here is CASSQDLTTGKLFF. The CDR3, as DNA: TGCGCCAGCAGCCAAGATCTGACGACCGGAAAACTGTTTTTT. This chain uses TRBV4-1 with TRBJ1-4; D is unclear. The CDR3 covers 14 residues. Trimming took off 0 bases at V and 10 bases at J, with 12 bases between the two ends. CDR1 and CDR2 from the germline V gene are MGHRA and YSYEKL.

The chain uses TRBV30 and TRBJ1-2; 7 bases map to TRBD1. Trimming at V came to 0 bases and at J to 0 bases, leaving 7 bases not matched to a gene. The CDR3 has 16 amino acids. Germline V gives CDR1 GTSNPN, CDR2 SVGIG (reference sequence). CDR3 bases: TGTGCCTGGAGTGTAGGGGGCGGGGGAGCTAACTATGGCTACACCTTC. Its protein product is CAWSVGGGGANYGYTF.

CDR3 bases: TGTGCCAGCAGCTACTGGGACAACTTGAACACCGGGGAGCTGTTTTTT. It codes for CASSYWDNLNTGELFF. The V gene is TRBV11-3, the J gene TRBJ2-2, with TRBD1 as a possible D gene (6 bases). The CDR3 has 16 amino acids. Germline-derived CDR1 and CDR2 are SGHNT and YENEEA. Trimming stripped 4 bases from V and 1 base from J, with 13 bases between.

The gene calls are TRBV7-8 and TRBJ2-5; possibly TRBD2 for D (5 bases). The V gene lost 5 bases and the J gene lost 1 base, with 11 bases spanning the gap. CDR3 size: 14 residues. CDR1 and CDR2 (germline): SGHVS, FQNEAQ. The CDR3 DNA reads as TGTGCCAGCAGCCCGTATAGCGCCCAAGAGACCCAGTACTTC. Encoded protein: CASSPYSAQETQYF.

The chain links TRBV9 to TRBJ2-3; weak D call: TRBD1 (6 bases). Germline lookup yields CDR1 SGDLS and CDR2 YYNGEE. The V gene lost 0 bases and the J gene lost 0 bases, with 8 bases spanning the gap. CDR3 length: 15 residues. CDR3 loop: CASSVGGGSTDTQYF. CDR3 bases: TGTGCCAGCAGCGTAGGAGGGGGTAGCACAGATACGCAGTATTTT.

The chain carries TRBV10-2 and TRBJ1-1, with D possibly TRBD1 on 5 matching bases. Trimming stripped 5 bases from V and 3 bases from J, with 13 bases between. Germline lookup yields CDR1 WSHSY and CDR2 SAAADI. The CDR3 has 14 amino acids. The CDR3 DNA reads TGCGCCAGCAGTAGAGCCGCAGGGCACACTGAAGCTTTCTTT. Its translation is CASSRAAGHTEAFF.

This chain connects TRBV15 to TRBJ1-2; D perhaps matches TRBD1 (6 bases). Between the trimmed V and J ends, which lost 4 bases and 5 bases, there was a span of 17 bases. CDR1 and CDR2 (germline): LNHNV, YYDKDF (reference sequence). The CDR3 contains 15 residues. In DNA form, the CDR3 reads TGTGCCACCAGCAAGAGAAATGGGACACATTATGGCTACACCTTC. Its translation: CATSKRNGTHYGYTF.

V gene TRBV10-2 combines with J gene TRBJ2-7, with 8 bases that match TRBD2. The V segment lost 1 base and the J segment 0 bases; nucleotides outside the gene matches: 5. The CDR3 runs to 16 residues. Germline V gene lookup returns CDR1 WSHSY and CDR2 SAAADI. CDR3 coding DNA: TGCGCCAGCAGTGAGTGGGGGCGGGAGGACTCCTACGAGCAGTACTTC. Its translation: CASSEWGREDSYEQYF.

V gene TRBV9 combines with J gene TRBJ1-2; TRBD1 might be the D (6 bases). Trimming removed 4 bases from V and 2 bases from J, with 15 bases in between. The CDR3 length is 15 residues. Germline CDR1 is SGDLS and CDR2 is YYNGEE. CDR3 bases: TGTGCCAGCAGCTTCTATACCACAGGGAACTATGGCTACACCTTC. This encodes CASSFYTTGNYGYTF.

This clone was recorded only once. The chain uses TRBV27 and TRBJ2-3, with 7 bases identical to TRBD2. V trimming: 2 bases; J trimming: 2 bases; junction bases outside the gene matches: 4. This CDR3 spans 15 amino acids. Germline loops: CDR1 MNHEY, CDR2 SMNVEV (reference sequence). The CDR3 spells CASSLAGVLTDTQYF. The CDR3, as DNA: TGTGCCAGCAGTTTAGCGGGAGTCCTCACAGATACGCAGTATTTT.

The CDR3 is CASSEGRGQVETQYF. CDR3 in DNA: TGTGCCAGCAGTGAAGGCAGGGGGCAAGTAGAGACCCAGTACTTC. The chain links TRBV6-1 to TRBJ2-5, with 8 bases aligning to TRBD1. Germline-derived CDR1 and CDR2 are MNHNS and SASEGT. V was clipped by 1 base and J by 4 bases; unmatched bases: 5. The CDR3 is made up of 15 amino acids.

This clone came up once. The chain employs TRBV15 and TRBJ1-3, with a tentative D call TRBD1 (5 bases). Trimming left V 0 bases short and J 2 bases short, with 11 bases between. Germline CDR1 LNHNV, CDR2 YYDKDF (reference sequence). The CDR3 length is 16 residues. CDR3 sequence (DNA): TGTGCCACCAGCAGAGATGCCCGGGGGGCTGGAAACACCATATATTTT. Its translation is CATSRDARGAGNTIYF.

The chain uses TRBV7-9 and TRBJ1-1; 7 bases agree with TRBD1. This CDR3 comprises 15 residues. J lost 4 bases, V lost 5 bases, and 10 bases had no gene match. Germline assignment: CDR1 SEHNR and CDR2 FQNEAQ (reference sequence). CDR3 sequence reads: CASSLQTGFTTEAFF. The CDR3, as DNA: TGTGCCAGCAGCCTTCAGACAGGGTTCACCACTGAAGCTTTCTTT.

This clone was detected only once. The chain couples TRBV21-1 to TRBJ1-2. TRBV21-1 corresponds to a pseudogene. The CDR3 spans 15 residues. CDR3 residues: CASSKYGTGSRGYTF. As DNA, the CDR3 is TGTGCCAGCAGCAAATATGGGACTGGGTCGAGAGGCTACACCTTC.

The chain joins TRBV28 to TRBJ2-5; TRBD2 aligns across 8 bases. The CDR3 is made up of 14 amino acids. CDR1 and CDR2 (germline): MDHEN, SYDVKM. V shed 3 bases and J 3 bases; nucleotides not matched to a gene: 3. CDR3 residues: CASSFYGREETQYF. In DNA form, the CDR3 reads TGTGCCAGCAGTTTTTACGGGAGGGAAGAGACCCAGTACTTC.

In DNA, the CDR3 is TGTGCCATCTCTATCGCGGGAGAGGGCAATGAGCAGTTCTTC. As protein: CAISIAGEGNEQFF. The V and J genes are TRBV10-3 and TRBJ2-1, with TRBD2 matching over 7 bases. Trimming at V came to 8 bases and at J to 6 bases, leaving 10 bases not matched to a gene. The CDR3 covers 14 residues. Germline lookup yields CDR1 ENHRY and CDR2 SYGVKD.

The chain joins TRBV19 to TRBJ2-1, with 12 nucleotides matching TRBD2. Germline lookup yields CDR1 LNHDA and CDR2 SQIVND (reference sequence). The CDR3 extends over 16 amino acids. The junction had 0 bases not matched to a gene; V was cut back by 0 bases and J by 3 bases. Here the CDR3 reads CASSIETSGGYNEQFF. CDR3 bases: TGTGCCAGTAGTATAGAGACTAGCGGGGGCTACAATGAGCAGTTCTTC. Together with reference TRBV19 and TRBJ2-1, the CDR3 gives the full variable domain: DGGITQSPKYLFRKEGQNVTLSCEQNLNHDAMYWYRQDPGQGLRLIYYSQIVNDFQKGDIAEGYSVSREKKESFPLTVTSAQKNPTAFYLCASSIETSGGYNEQFFGPGTRLTVL.

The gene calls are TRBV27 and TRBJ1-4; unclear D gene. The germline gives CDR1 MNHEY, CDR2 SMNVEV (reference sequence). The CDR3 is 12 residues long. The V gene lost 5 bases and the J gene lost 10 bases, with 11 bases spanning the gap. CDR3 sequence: CASSPDPGKLFF. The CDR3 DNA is TGTGCCAGCAGTCCCGACCCCGGAAAACTGTTTTTT. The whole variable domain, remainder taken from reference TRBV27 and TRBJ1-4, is EAQVTQNPRYLITVTGKKLTVTCSQNMNHEYMSWYRQDPGLGLRQIYYSMNVEVTDKGDVPEGYKVSRKEKRNFPLILESPSPNQTSLYFCASSPDPGKLFFGSGTQLSVL.

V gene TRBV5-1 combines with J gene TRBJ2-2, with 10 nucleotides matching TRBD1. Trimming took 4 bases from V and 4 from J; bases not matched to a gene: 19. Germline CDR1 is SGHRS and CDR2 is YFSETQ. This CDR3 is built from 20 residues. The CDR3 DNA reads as TGCGCCAGCAGCCCCGGGTACCGACCGGGACAGGGGAAGGGCACCGGGGAGCTGTTTTTT. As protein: CASSPGYRPGQGKGTGELFF.

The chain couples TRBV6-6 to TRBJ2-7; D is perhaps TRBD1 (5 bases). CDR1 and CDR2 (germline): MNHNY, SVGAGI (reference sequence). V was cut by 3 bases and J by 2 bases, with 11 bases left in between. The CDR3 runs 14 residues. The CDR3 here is CASSYPETAYEQYF. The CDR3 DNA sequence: TGTGCCAGCAGTTATCCCGAGACAGCCTACGAGCAGTACTTC.

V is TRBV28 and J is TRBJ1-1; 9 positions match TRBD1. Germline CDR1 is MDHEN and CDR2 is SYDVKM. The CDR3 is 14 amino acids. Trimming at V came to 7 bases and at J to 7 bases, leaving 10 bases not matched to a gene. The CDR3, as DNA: TGTGCCAGCACCCCCCCGGGACAGGGCGGTGAAGCTTTCTTT. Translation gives CASTPPGQGGEAFF.

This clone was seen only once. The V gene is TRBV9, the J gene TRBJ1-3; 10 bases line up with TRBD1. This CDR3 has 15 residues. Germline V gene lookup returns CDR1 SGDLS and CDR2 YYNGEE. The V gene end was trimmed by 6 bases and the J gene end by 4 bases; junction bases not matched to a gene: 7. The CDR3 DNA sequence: TGTGCCAGCAACTTGGACAGGGGGTTGGGAAACACCATATATTTT. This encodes CASNLDRGLGNTIYF.

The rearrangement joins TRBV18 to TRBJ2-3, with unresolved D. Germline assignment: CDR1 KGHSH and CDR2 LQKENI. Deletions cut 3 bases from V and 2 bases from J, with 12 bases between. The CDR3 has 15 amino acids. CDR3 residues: CASSPYDGDTDTQYF. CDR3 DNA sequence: TGTGCCAGCTCACCCTACGATGGGGACACAGATACGCAGTATTTT. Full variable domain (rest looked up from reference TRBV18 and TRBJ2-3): NAGVMQNPRHLVRRRGQEARLRCSPMKGHSHVYWYRQLPEEGLKFMVYLQKENIIDESGMPKERFSAEFPKEGPSILRIQQVVRGDSAAYFCASSPYDGDTDTQYFGPGTRLTVL.

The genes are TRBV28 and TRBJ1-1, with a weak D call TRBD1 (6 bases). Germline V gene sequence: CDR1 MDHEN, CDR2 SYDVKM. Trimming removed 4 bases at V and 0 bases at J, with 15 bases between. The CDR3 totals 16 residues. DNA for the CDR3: TGTGCCAGCAGTTACAACCGACAGGCACTGAACACTGAAGCTTTCTTT. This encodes CASSYNRQALNTEAFF.

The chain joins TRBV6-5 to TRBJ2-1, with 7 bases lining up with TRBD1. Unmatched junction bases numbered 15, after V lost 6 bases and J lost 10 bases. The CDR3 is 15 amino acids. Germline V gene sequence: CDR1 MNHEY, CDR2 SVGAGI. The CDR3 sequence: CASSPDREWVREQFF. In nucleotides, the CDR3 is TGTGCCAGCAGCCCTGACAGGGAATGGGTCCGGGAGCAGTTCTTC.